The rows below give T cell receptor beta chains drawn from one sample of a study of T cell changes during pregnancy in multiple sclerosis. The method was immunoSEQ multiplex PCR; TCRdb's version includes in-frame clones alone and lacks a portion of them. The table has approximately 92,000 clones, 80% to 95% seen once. Source: peripheral blood, taken in the first trimester of pregnancy. The source is a female donor with multiple sclerosis, enrolled in a pregnancy study. Both conserved end residues are part of each CDR3. The D gene is left open where the match is weak. Not every row has a clone size; where given, it reads once, few, many or a size class.

V,size,D,J,CDR3,DNA
TRBV2,-,-,TRBJ1-2,CASRSTGSGYGYTF,TGTGCCAGCAGGTCGACAGGCTCGGGTTACGGCTACACCTTC
TRBV30,-,TRBD1,TRBJ1-2,CAWASGQGGGYTF,TGTGCCTGGGCCTCAGGACAGGGCGGGGGCTACACCTTC
TRBV7-3,-,TRBD2,TRBJ2-1,CASSFGLAAYNEQFF,TGTGCCAGCAGCTTTGGGCTAGCGGCATACAATGAGCAGTTCTTC
TRBV7-7,-,-,TRBJ2-1,CASSQPGDEQFF,TGTGCCAGCAGCCAACCGGGGGATGAGCAGTTCTTC
TRBV7-2,-,-,TRBJ1-5,CASSSGVVAGQPQHF,TGTGCCAGCAGCTCCGGAGTGGTGGCGGGTCAGCCCCAGCATTTT
TRBV19,-,TRBD2,TRBJ2-5,CASSNRAGSTGETQYF,TGTGCCAGTAGTAATCGAGCGGGATCAACGGGAGAGACCCAGTACTTC
TRBV13,once,TRBD2,TRBJ2-1,CASSYRTSGTYNEQFF,TGTGCCAGCAGCTATAGGACTAGCGGGACCTACAATGAGCAGTTCTTC
TRBV29-1,few,-,TRBJ1-1,CSVSKNTEAFF,TGCAGCGTTTCAAAGAACACTGAAGCTTTCTTT
TRBV19,-,TRBD1,TRBJ2-7,CASSIVGTGMYEQYF,TGTGCCAGTAGTATAGTTGGGACAGGGATGTACGAGCAGTACTTC
TRBV27,-,-,TRBJ2-1,CASSFGGTDNEQFF,TGTGCCAGCAGTTTTGGGGGCACTGACAATGAGCAGTTCTTC
TRBV20-1,-,-,TRBJ1-1,CSARAGIEAFF,TGCAGTGCTAGAGCGGGAATTGAAGCTTTCTTT
TRBV4-3,-,-,TRBJ2-3,CASSQDHSPGGLRVTDTQYF,TGCGCCAGCAGCCAAGATCACTCGCCGGGCGGGTTGCGGGTCACAGATACGCAGTATTTT
TRBV7-9,-,TRBD1,TRBJ1-2,CASSPDREMDYGYTF,TGTGCCAGCAGCCCAGACAGGGAGATGGACTATGGCTACACCTTC
TRBV27,once,TRBD1,TRBJ1-4,CASGGTGDREKLFF,TGTGCCAGCGGGGGAACAGGGGATCGGGAAAAACTGTTTTTT
TRBV5-5,-,TRBD1,TRBJ2-2,CASSWTGVYTGELFF,TGTGCCAGCAGCTGGACAGGGGTTTATACCGGGGAGCTGTTTTTT
TRBV14,-,TRBD2,TRBJ2-3,CASSQGSVLTSGTDTQYF,TGTGCCAGCAGCCAAGGTTCAGTATTAACTAGCGGGACAGATACGCAGTATTTT
TRBV19,-,TRBD1,TRBJ2-7,CASRRTGAAYEQYF,TGTGCCAGTAGGCGGACAGGGGCCGCCTACGAGCAGTACTTC
TRBV5-4,-,-,TRBJ1-5,CASSLDGNNQPQHF,TGTGCCAGCAGCTTGGACGGGAACAATCAGCCCCAGCATTTT
TRBV15,-,TRBD1,TRBJ1-4,CATSRGSNRGNEKLFF,TGTGCCACCAGCAGAGGAAGTAACAGGGGTAATGAAAAACTGTTTTTT
TRBV6-4,-,-,TRBJ1-2,CASSYTLSDGRANYGYTF,TGTGCCAGCAGTTACACCCTTTCGGACGGGAGAGCTAACTATGGCTACACCTTC
TRBV5-1,-,-,TRBJ2-2,CASSLYSPDTGELFF,TGCGCCAGCAGCTTGTATAGCCCTGACACCGGGGAGCTGTTTTTT
TRBV18,-,TRBD2,TRBJ2-1,CASSLSSLAGRYNEQFF,TGTGCCAGCTCACTTTCAAGTCTAGCGGGACGATACAATGAGCAGTTCTTC
TRBV27,-,TRBD1,TRBJ1-3,CASRMTGTGNTIYF,TGTGCCAGCAGAATGACAGGGACTGGAAACACCATATATTTT
TRBV5-1,once,-,TRBJ1-2,CASSLDQGIVYGYTF,TGCGCCAGCAGCTTGGATCAGGGGATAGTCTATGGCTACACCTTC
TRBV10-3,-,TRBD1,TRBJ2-1,CAIKGQGAYNEQFF,TGTGCCATCAAGGGACAGGGTGCCTACAATGAGCAGTTCTTC
TRBV19,-,TRBD1,TRBJ1-1,CASSLRTGGGWAFF,TGTGCCAGTAGTCTACGGACAGGGGGCGGATGGGCTTTCTTT
TRBV27,once,-,TRBJ2-1,CASSLVAGSYNEQFF,TGTGCCAGCAGTTTAGTGGCAGGGTCGTACAATGAGCAGTTCTTC
TRBV7-9,-,TRBD1,TRBJ2-7,CASSPRQGYEQYF,TGTGCCAGCAGCCCCCGACAGGGCTACGAGCAGTACTTC
TRBV6-5,-,-,TRBJ2-5,CASSLGGEETQYF,TGTGCCAGCAGTTTGGGCGGGGAAGAGACCCAGTACTTC
TRBV5-1,-,TRBD1,TRBJ2-2,CASSLLTGGLGNTGELFF,TGCGCCAGCAGCTTATTAACAGGGGGCCTCGGGAACACCGGGGAGCTGTTTTTT
TRBV27,-,TRBD2,TRBJ2-5,CASRPLAGVKTQYF,TGTGCCAGCAGACCCCTCGCGGGAGTGAAGACCCAGTACTTC
TRBV6-1,-,-,TRBJ1-5,CASSEFGGLSNQPQHF,TGTGCCAGCAGTGAATTCGGAGGCCTAAGCAATCAGCCCCAGCATTTT
TRBV27,once,TRBD1,TRBJ1-5,CASSFSGQGSQPQHF,TGTGCCAGCAGTTTTTCGGGACAGGGCAGTCAGCCCCAGCATTTT
TRBV7-9,-,-,TRBJ2-7,CASSPQGNSYEQYF,TGTGCCAGCAGCCCACAGGGTAACTCCTACGAGCAGTACTTC
TRBV5-1,-,-,TRBJ1-1,CASSLDPGRPTEAFF,TGCGCCAGCAGCTTGGACCCGGGGAGGCCCACTGAAGCTTTCTTT
TRBV30,-,-,TRBJ1-2,CAWSVRAGLTNYGYTF,TGTGCCTGGAGTGTCAGGGCCGGGCTAACTAACTATGGCTACACCTTC
TRBV6-5,-,TRBD1,TRBJ1-2,CASSYPDRGGYGYTF,TGTGCCAGCAGTTACCCGGACAGGGGCGGCTATGGCTACACCTTC
TRBV19,-,-,TRBJ2-2,CASSIESGGRAGELFF,TGTGCCAGTAGTATAGAGTCGGGGGGCCGGGCCGGGGAGCTGTTTTTT
TRBV4-2,-,TRBD2,TRBJ2-5,CASSNPSGQETQYF,TGTGCCAGCAGCAACCCTAGCGGCCAAGAGACCCAGTACTTC
TRBV9,-,-,TRBJ2-3,CASSSVTAASTDTQYF,TGTGCCAGCAGCTCCGTAACGGCGGCTAGCACAGATACGCAGTATTTT
TRBV30,-,-,TRBJ1-4,CAWSVKGGGLEKLFF,TGTGCCTGGAGTGTAAAAGGGGGGGGACTCGAAAAACTGTTTTTT
TRBV30,once,-,TRBJ1-5,CAWSGQTNQPQHF,TGTGCCTGGAGTGGGCAGACTAATCAGCCCCAGCATTTT
TRBV5-4,-,TRBD2,TRBJ2-2,CASSASGRANTGELFF,TGTGCCAGCAGCGCAAGCGGGAGGGCCAACACCGGGGAGCTGTTTTTT
TRBV29-1,-,-,TRBJ1-5,CSVEEQANQPQHF,TGCAGCGTTGAGGAACAGGCCAATCAGCCCCAGCATTTT
TRBV12-5,-,-,TRBJ1-2,CASGLVTGYRYGYTF,TGTGCTAGTGGTTTGGTCACAGGGTATCGCTATGGCTACACCTTC
TRBV4-2,-,-,TRBJ2-1,CASSQEADSYNEQFF,TGTGCCAGCAGCCAAGAGGCGGACTCCTACAATGAGCAGTTCTTC
TRBV9,-,-,TRBJ1-1,CASSVAGPVEAFF,TGTGCCAGCAGCGTAGCTGGCCCAGTTGAAGCTTTCTTT
TRBV10-3,-,-,TRBJ2-1,CAISEDSSYNEQFF,TGTGCCATCAGTGAAGACAGCTCCTACAATGAGCAGTTCTTC
TRBV6-1,-,TRBD1,TRBJ2-3,CASSATGGSTDTQYF,TGTGCCAGCAGTGCGACAGGGGGCAGCACAGATACGCAGTATTTT